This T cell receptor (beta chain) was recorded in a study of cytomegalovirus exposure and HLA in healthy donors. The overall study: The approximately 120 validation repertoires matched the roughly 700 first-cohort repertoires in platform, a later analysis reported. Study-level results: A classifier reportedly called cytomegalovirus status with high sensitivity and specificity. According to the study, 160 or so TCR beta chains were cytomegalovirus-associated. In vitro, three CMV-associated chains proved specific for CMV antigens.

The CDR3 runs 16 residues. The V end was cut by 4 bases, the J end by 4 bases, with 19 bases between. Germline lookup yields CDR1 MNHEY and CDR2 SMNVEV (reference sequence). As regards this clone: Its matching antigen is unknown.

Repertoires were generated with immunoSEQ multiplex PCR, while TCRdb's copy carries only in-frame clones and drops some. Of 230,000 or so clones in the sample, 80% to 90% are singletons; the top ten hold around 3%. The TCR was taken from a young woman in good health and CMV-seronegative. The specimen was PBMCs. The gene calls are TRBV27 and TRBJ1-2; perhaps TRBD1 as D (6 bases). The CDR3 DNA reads TGTGCCAGCAGTTCGGAACGCAGGGGAGGGAGCTATGGCTACACCTTC. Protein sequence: CASSSERRGGSYGYTF.